Listed here is a single T cell receptor (beta chain). Some clones are missing from TCRdb's copy, which holds only in-frame ones; the method was immunoSEQ multiplex PCR. Of 90,000 to 120,000 clones detected, approximately 91% appear once; the ten largest clones hold around 3.2%. Trimming pared 5 bases from V and 1 base from J, leaving 11 bases between. The CDR3 extends over 14 amino acids. CDR1 is SGHTA, CDR2 FQGNSA, per germline. This entry is derived from a study of T cell changes during pregnancy in multiple sclerosis. The V call is TRBV7-2, the J call TRBJ1-1; possible D gene TRBD1, 6 bases. This receptor was obtained from a female donor with multiple sclerosis, enrolled in a pregnancy study. The sequencing used peripheral blood, collected after pregnancy. DNA of the CDR3: TGTGCCAGCAGCGAACCGGGACAGAACACTGAAGCTTTCTTT. Translation: CASSEPGQNTEAFF.